Sequencing of this T cell receptor beta chain was carried out in a study of molecular identifiers for immune sequencing clone quantification. Study-level findings and limits: The sizes of highly expanded clones could be underestimated when identical TCR molecules share a barcode.

Concerning this clonotype: As yet, its antigen is unknown.

Library preparation followed earlier protocols using designated TCR primers. Via MiXCR, TCRdb re-called the PCR reads, giving one row per CDR3 protein. The sample carries approximately 97,000 distinct CDR3 sequences, approximately 24% recorded once. Germline-derived CDR1 and CDR2 are LGHDT and YNNKEL (reference sequence). The CDR3 contains 14 residues. Trimming cost V 4 bases and J 6 bases; bases outside gene matches: 9. The chain joins TRBV3-1 to TRBJ2-7; TRBD2 matches at 7 bases. This receptor was identified in a human donor in good health. Some libraries in this study had Jurkat cell RNA spiked in. The sequencing input was naive CD8+ T cells from blood, with Jurkat cell RNA spiked in. Subset of the sample: FACS-sorted CD8+CD4-CCR7+CD45RA+ naive T cells. The CDR3 region is CASSPGLGGLEQYF. CDR3 DNA sequence: TGTGCCAGCAGCCCGGGACTGGGAGGGCTCGAGCAGTACTTC.